A selection of T cell receptor beta chains follows, all from one sample in a study of cytomegalovirus exposure and HLA in healthy donors. Method: immunoSEQ multiplex PCR; TCRdb's copy keeps in-frame clones and lacks some. The data show about 180,000 clones, approximately 72% seen once. The sequenced material came from PBMCs. The receptors shown here come from a human donor in good health. CDR3s include the opening cysteine and the closing phenylalanine or tryptophan. A D gene is named only where the DNA matches it firmly. Not every row has a clone size; where given, it reads once, few, many or a size class.

d_gene: TRBD1; v_gene: TRBV6-5; abundance: few; j_gene: TRBJ1-4; CDR3nt: TGTGCCAGCAGGGGACAGGCTAATGAAAAACTGTTTTTT; CDR3aa: CASRGQANEKLFF
d_gene: NA; v_gene: TRBV19; abundance: NA; j_gene: TRBJ1-1; CDR3nt: TGTGCCAGTAGTATAAGGTCAGGGGCGAACACTGAAGCTTTCTTT; CDR3aa: CASSIRSGANTEAFF
d_gene: TRBD2; v_gene: TRBV19; abundance: NA; j_gene: TRBJ2-6; CDR3nt: TGTGCCAGTAGTATGGGAGCGGGGGGCCCTGGGGCCAACGTCCTGACTTTC; CDR3aa: CASSMGAGGPGANVLTF
d_gene: NA; v_gene: TRBV19; abundance: NA; j_gene: TRBJ2-5; CDR3nt: TGTGCCAGTAGGAGAGGTAGGGGCGCAGAGACCCAGTACTTC; CDR3aa: CASRRGRGAETQYF
d_gene: TRBD1; v_gene: TRBV7-8; abundance: NA; j_gene: TRBJ1-1; CDR3nt: TGTGCCAGCACCCCGCAGGGGGTGAACACTGAAGCTTTCTTT; CDR3aa: CASTPQGVNTEAFF
d_gene: NA; v_gene: TRBV7-9; abundance: few; j_gene: TRBJ1-1; CDR3nt: TGTGCCAGCAGGACTACACTGAACACTGAAGCTTTCTTT; CDR3aa: CASRTTLNTEAFF
d_gene: TRBD1; v_gene: TRBV30; abundance: NA; j_gene: TRBJ1-5; CDR3nt: TGTGCCTGGAGTCTAGAAACGACAGGGTGGCAGCCCCAGCATTTT; CDR3aa: CAWSLETTGWQPQHF
d_gene: TRBD1; v_gene: TRBV7-9; abundance: NA; j_gene: TRBJ1-1; CDR3nt: TGTGCCATCGTGACAGGGCCCGCCGAAGCTTTCTTT; CDR3aa: CAIVTGPAEAFF
d_gene: NA; v_gene: TRBV6-4; abundance: few; j_gene: TRBJ2-5; CDR3nt: TGTGCCAGCAGTGAGTCTGGAGGGGCGGAGACCCAGTACTTC; CDR3aa: CASSESGGAETQYF
d_gene: NA; v_gene: TRBV7-9; abundance: NA; j_gene: TRBJ1-2; CDR3nt: TGTGCCAGCAGCATAAATTCACCCGGGGTTTATGGCTACACCTTC; CDR3aa: CASSINSPGVYGYTF